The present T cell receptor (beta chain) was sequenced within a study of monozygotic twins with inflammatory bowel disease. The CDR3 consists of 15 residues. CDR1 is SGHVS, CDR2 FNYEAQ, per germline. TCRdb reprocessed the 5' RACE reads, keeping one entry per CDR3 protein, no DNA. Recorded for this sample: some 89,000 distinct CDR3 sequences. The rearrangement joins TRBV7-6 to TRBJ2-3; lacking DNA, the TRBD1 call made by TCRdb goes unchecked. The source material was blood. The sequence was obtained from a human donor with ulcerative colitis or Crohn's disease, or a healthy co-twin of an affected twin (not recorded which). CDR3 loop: CASSLAGGTTDTQYF.